A selection of T cell receptor beta chains follows, all from one sample in a study of naive and memory T cell subsets. TCRdb itself ran the UMI-ligation and nested PCR reads through MiXCR, one entry per CDR3 protein. The sample holds tens of thousands of distinct CDR3 sequences, approximately 10% seen once. The specimen sequenced was naive CD8+ T cells from blood. The receptors were sampled from a human donor in good health. Both conserved end residues are part of each CDR3. D genes are given only for firm matches.

cdr3_length,d_call,j_call,v_call,cdr3_aa
14,TRBD2,TRBJ2-5,TRBV6-5,CASSYGAGGETQYF
16,TRBD1,TRBJ1-3,TRBV10-3,CAISTGQGLSGNTIYF
18,TRBD2,TRBJ2-1,TRBV7-9,CASSPIGGVAETYNEQFF
16,NA,TRBJ1-6,TRBV7-8,CASSSTRDIYNSPLHF
14,NA,TRBJ2-7,TRBV20-1,CSARARQAPYEQYF
12,NA,TRBJ1-1,TRBV12-3/TRBV12-4,CASSFGGTEAFF
13,NA,TRBJ1-4,TRBV16,CASTGDSNEKLFF
14,NA,TRBJ2-7,TRBV9,CASSPGADSYEQYF
13,NA,TRBJ2-5,TRBV20-1,CSARDITKGTQYF
15,NA,TRBJ2-1,TRBV12-3/TRBV12-4,CASSTQESSYNEQFF